Listed below are T cell receptor beta chains from one sample, sequenced in a study of blood T cells in healthy people across ages. TCRdb recomputed calls from the 5' RACE reads with MiXCR, one row per CDR3 protein. Of roughly 1,800,000 distinct CDR3 sequences listed, about 50% are singletons. The sample comprised blood. The origin of the receptors is a woman between 40 and 50 years old in good health. Each CDR3 is given with its conserved first and last residue. The order of the fields is D gene, V gene, clone size, J gene, CDR3 DNA, CDR3 protein. The D gene is left open where the match is weak. Size values are once, few and many counts, or a class for expanded clones, and some rows have none.

d_call: TRBD1; v_call: TRBV20-1; clone_size: few; j_call: TRBJ2-4; cdr3_nt: TGCAGTGCGCGGACAGGGGCACTAGCCAAAAACATTCAGTACTTC; cdr3_aa: CSARTGALAKNIQYF
d_call: .; v_call: TRBV29-1; clone_size: few; j_call: TRBJ2-3; cdr3_nt: TGCAGCGGCTACACAGGGTACCAAGATACGCAGTATTTT; cdr3_aa: CSGYTGYQDTQYF
d_call: .; v_call: TRBV6-4; clone_size: .; j_call: TRBJ1-6; cdr3_nt: TGTGCCAGCAGTGACGCTGAGAGACTAAATTCACCCCTCCACTTT; cdr3_aa: CASSDAERLNSPLHF
d_call: .; v_call: TRBV9; clone_size: .; j_call: TRBJ1-5; cdr3_nt: TGTGCCAGCAGCGCGGGGGCAGGGGACGAGCAGCCCCAGCATTTT; cdr3_aa: CASSAGAGDEQPQHF
d_call: TRBD2; v_call: TRBV25-1; clone_size: .; j_call: TRBJ2-3; cdr3_nt: TGTGCCAGCAGTGAAGGTAGCGGGGGGCACACAGATACGCAGTATTTT; cdr3_aa: CASSEGSGGHTDTQYF
d_call: .; v_call: TRBV29-1; clone_size: .; j_call: TRBJ2-6; cdr3_nt: TGCAGCGTTGCCGAGTGGGGTTGGGTAGCGACGAATGGGGCCAACGTCCTGACTTTC; cdr3_aa: CSVAEWGWVATNGANVLTF
d_call: .; v_call: TRBV2; clone_size: .; j_call: TRBJ2-5; cdr3_nt: TGTGCCAGCAGTGATGGGGTGGCCCAAGAGACTCAGTACTTC; cdr3_aa: CASSDGVAQETQYF
d_call: TRBD1; v_call: TRBV27; clone_size: .; j_call: TRBJ2-5; cdr3_nt: TGTGCCAGCAGGCGGGCAGGGGGCCTTTCAGAGACCCAGTACTTC; cdr3_aa: CASRRAGGLSETQYF
d_call: TRBD2; v_call: TRBV27; clone_size: .; j_call: TRBJ2-5; cdr3_nt: TGTGCCAGCAGTCCCGGCTGGACTAGCGGACAAGAGACCCAGTACTTC; cdr3_aa: CASSPGWTSGQETQYF
d_call: .; v_call: TRBV18; clone_size: .; j_call: TRBJ1-1; cdr3_nt: TGTGCCAGCTCACCAATCCCCACGAACACTGAAGCTTTCTTT; cdr3_aa: CASSPIPTNTEAFF
d_call: .; v_call: TRBV7-9; clone_size: few; j_call: TRBJ2-7; cdr3_nt: TGTGCCAGCAGCCCCACTAGTTTCTCCTACGAGCAGTACTTC; cdr3_aa: CASSPTSFSYEQYF
d_call: TRBD2; v_call: TRBV9; clone_size: .; j_call: TRBJ2-4; cdr3_nt: TGTGCCAGCAGCGTTAGCGGGGCAGCAAACATTCAGTACTTC; cdr3_aa: CASSVSGAANIQYF
d_call: .; v_call: TRBV28; clone_size: few; j_call: TRBJ2-1; cdr3_nt: TGTGCCAGCCTTAAGGGGGGCGCCTACAATGAGCAGTTCTTC; cdr3_aa: CASLKGGAYNEQFF
d_call: .; v_call: TRBV6-5; clone_size: .; j_call: TRBJ2-1; cdr3_nt: TGTGCCAGCAGTTACCTTGGGACGGTTAGGCATGAGCAGTTCTTC; cdr3_aa: CASSYLGTVRHEQFF
d_call: .; v_call: TRBV20-1; clone_size: .; j_call: TRBJ1-1; cdr3_nt: TGCAGTCCAGGAGGGCAGTACCGCACTGAAGCTTTCTTT; cdr3_aa: CSPGGQYRTEAFF
d_call: .; v_call: TRBV12-3/TRBV12-4; clone_size: .; j_call: TRBJ1-5; cdr3_nt: TGTGCCAGCACCCTGATAGGGAGCGGGGACCTCAATCAGCCCCAGCATTTT; cdr3_aa: CASTLIGSGDLNQPQHF
d_call: .; v_call: TRBV29-1; clone_size: .; j_call: TRBJ2-7; cdr3_nt: TGCAGCGTACTAGGATTGGGGTCGAAACAGTACTTC; cdr3_aa: CSVLGLGSKQYF
d_call: TRBD1; v_call: TRBV4-1; clone_size: .; j_call: TRBJ2-7; cdr3_nt: TGCGCCAGCAGCCAAGAGTCCTTCACAGGGGCCGAGCAGTACTTC; cdr3_aa: CASSQESFTGAEQYF
d_call: .; v_call: TRBV6-2/TRBV6-3; clone_size: .; j_call: TRBJ1-1; cdr3_nt: TGTGCCAGCATCCGAGATACCAGGCTTAGATCCACTGAAGCTTTCTTT; cdr3_aa: CASIRDTRLRSTEAFF
d_call: .; v_call: TRBV20-1; clone_size: .; j_call: TRBJ2-7; cdr3_nt: TGCAGTGCTAGTGAAGCGCGCCAGACATCCTACGAGCAGTACTTC; cdr3_aa: CSASEARQTSYEQYF
d_call: .; v_call: TRBV20-1; clone_size: .; j_call: TRBJ1-2; cdr3_nt: TGCAGTGCTAGAGATGTCAGGGAGGCCTATGGCTACACCTTC; cdr3_aa: CSARDVREAYGYTF
d_call: .; v_call: TRBV10-3; clone_size: few; j_call: TRBJ2-1; cdr3_nt: TGTGCCATCAGTGACCAAAGCCCAGGGCCCTACAATGAGCAGTTCTTC; cdr3_aa: CAISDQSPGPYNEQFF
d_call: .; v_call: TRBV7-2; clone_size: few; j_call: TRBJ1-2; cdr3_nt: TGTGCCAGCAGCTCAGCGAGGACAACGAAAAACTATGGCTACACCTTC; cdr3_aa: CASSSARTTKNYGYTF
d_call: TRBD1; v_call: TRBV7-9; clone_size: few; j_call: TRBJ2-7; cdr3_nt: TGTGCCAGCAGCTTATTCCGTACAGGGGGAACACACGAGCAGTACTTC; cdr3_aa: CASSLFRTGGTHEQYF
d_call: .; v_call: TRBV7-2; clone_size: .; j_call: TRBJ2-1; cdr3_nt: TGTGCCAGCAGCTCAGCTGGTCTCTCCTACAATGAGCAGTTCTTC; cdr3_aa: CASSSAGLSYNEQFF
d_call: .; v_call: TRBV6-1; clone_size: .; j_call: TRBJ2-4; cdr3_nt: TGTGCCAGCAGTGAAGCGCGGAGGGGGCCCAAAAACATTCAGTACTTC; cdr3_aa: CASSEARRGPKNIQYF
d_call: .; v_call: TRBV7-2; clone_size: .; j_call: TRBJ1-6; cdr3_nt: TGTGCCAGCAGCGTCACAGGGATACCCTTTGGGAACCTCCACTTT; cdr3_aa: CASSVTGIPFGNLHF
d_call: .; v_call: TRBV7-2; clone_size: .; j_call: TRBJ2-1; cdr3_nt: TGTGCCAGCAGCACCTCAGGGTCCCACTTTAAGTTCTTC; cdr3_aa: CASSTSGSHFKFF
d_call: .; v_call: TRBV6-1; clone_size: .; j_call: TRBJ2-6; cdr3_nt: TGTGCCAGCAAACTCCGGGACGGTCAAATATATGGGGCCAACGTCCTGACTTTC; cdr3_aa: CASKLRDGQIYGANVLTF
d_call: .; v_call: TRBV28; clone_size: few; j_call: TRBJ2-5; cdr3_nt: TGTGCCAGCACCACGAGGGGGACGGAGACCCAGTACTTC; cdr3_aa: CASTTRGTETQYF
d_call: TRBD1; v_call: TRBV20-1; clone_size: .; j_call: TRBJ2-3; cdr3_nt: TGCAGTGAGACCGGACAGGGCGCAGATACGCAGTATTTT; cdr3_aa: CSETGQGADTQYF
d_call: TRBD2; v_call: TRBV13; clone_size: .; j_call: TRBJ2-7; cdr3_nt: TGTGCCAGCAGCTCCCGACGGACTAGCGGGGGGCTTAACGACTATGAGCAGTACTTC; cdr3_aa: CASSSRRTSGGLNDYEQYF
d_call: .; v_call: TRBV28; clone_size: .; j_call: TRBJ2-7; cdr3_nt: TGTGCCAGCAGTTTACAGGGGTTCGACTACGAGCAGTACTTC; cdr3_aa: CASSLQGFDYEQYF
d_call: TRBD1; v_call: TRBV6-2/TRBV6-3; clone_size: .; j_call: TRBJ1-1; cdr3_nt: TGTGCCAGCAGCCGACAGGGTCTGGACACTGAAGCTTTCTTT; cdr3_aa: CASSRQGLDTEAFF
d_call: .; v_call: TRBV7-2; clone_size: .; j_call: TRBJ1-2; cdr3_nt: TGTGCCAGCAGTTCGGTCCAGAAGTCTTTAGCTAACTATGGCTACACCTTC; cdr3_aa: CASSSVQKSLANYGYTF
d_call: .; v_call: TRBV28; clone_size: .; j_call: TRBJ1-2; cdr3_nt: TGTGCCAGCAGTTGGGTAGGGGAAATATATGGCTACACCTTC; cdr3_aa: CASSWVGEIYGYTF
d_call: TRBD2; v_call: TRBV7-2; clone_size: few; j_call: TRBJ2-5; cdr3_nt: TGTGCCAGCAGTACCTCTAGCGGGGGTACCTTCCAGTACTTC; cdr3_aa: CASSTSSGGTFQYF
d_call: TRBD2; v_call: TRBV6-2/TRBV6-3; clone_size: few; j_call: TRBJ2-7; cdr3_nt: TGTGCCAGCAGCCCCGGGACTAGCGGCCTCGAGCAGTACTTC; cdr3_aa: CASSPGTSGLEQYF
d_call: TRBD1; v_call: TRBV5-1; clone_size: .; j_call: TRBJ1-1; cdr3_nt: TGCGCCAGCAGTCTGCCCCCCCGGACAGGCAAACTGAACACTGAAGCTTTCTTT; cdr3_aa: CASSLPPRTGKLNTEAFF
d_call: .; v_call: TRBV12-3/TRBV12-4; clone_size: few; j_call: TRBJ1-6; cdr3_nt: TGTGCCAGCAGCCAAGCGGGGGATGTAGGTCGCTCCCTTAATTCACCCCTCCACTTT; cdr3_aa: CASSQAGDVGRSLNSPLHF
d_call: .; v_call: TRBV6-2/TRBV6-3; clone_size: .; j_call: TRBJ2-1; cdr3_nt: TGTGCCAGCAGAAAGGGAACTAACAGTGAGCAGTTCTTC; cdr3_aa: CASRKGTNSEQFF
d_call: .; v_call: TRBV20-1; clone_size: .; j_call: TRBJ2-5; cdr3_nt: TGCAGTGCTAGCGCCAATGAGGAGACCCAGTACTTC; cdr3_aa: CSASANEETQYF